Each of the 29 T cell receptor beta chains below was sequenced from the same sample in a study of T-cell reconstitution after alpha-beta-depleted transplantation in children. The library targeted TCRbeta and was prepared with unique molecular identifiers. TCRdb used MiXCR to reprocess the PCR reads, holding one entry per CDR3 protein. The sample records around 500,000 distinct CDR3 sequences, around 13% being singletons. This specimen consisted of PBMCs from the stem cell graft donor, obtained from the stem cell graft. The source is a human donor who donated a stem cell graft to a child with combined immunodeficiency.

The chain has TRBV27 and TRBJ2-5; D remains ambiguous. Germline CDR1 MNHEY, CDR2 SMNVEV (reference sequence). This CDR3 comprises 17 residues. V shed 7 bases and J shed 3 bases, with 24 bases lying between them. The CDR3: CASTAQLPPYTKETQYF. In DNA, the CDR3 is TGTGCCAGCACCGCGCAGCTGCCTCCGTACACCAAAGAGACCCAGTACTTC.

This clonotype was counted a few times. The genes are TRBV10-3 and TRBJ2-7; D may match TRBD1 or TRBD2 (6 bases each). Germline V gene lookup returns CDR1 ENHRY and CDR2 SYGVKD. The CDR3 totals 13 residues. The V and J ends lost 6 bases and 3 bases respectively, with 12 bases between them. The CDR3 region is CAIRGGTFYEQYF. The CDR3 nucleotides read TGTGCCATCAGGGGGGGCACGTTCTACGAGCAGTACTTC.

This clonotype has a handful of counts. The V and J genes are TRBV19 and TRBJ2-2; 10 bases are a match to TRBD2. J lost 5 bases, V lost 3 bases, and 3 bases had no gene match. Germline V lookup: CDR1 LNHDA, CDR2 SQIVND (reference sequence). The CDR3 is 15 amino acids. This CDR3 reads CASSIIAGGTGELFF. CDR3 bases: TGTGCCAGTAGTATTATAGCGGGAGGAACCGGGGAGCTGTTTTTT.

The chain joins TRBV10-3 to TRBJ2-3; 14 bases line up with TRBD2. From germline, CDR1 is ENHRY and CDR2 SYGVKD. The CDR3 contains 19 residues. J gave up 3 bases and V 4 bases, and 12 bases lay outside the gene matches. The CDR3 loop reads CAISGREGLAGELTDTQYF. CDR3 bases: TGTGCCATCAGTGGCCGCGAGGGACTAGCGGGAGAACTAACAGATACGCAGTATTTT.

The chain's CDR3 is CASSSGTSGGLYQETQYF. In DNA form, the CDR3 reads TGTGCCAGCAGTTCTGGGACTAGCGGGGGCTTGTACCAAGAGACCCAGTACTTC. The rearrangement joins TRBV9 to TRBJ2-5, with TRBD2 identical over 14 bases. CDR1 and CDR2 (germline): SGDLS, YYNGEE. J lost 0 bases, V lost 5 bases, and 9 bases had no gene match. This CDR3 comprises 18 residues.

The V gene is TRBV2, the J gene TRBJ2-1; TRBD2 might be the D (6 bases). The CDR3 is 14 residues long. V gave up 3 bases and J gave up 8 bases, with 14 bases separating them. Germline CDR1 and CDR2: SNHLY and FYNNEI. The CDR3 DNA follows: TGTGCCAGCAGTGAGGGAGGAGGAGACGATGAGCAGTTCTTC. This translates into CASSEGGGDDEQFF.

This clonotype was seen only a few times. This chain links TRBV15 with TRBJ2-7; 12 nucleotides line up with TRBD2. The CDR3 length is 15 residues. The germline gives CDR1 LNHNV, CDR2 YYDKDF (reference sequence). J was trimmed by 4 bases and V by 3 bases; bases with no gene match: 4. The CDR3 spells CATSSGLAGPYEQYF. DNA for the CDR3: TGTGCCACCAGCAGCGGACTAGCGGGACCTTACGAGCAGTACTTC.

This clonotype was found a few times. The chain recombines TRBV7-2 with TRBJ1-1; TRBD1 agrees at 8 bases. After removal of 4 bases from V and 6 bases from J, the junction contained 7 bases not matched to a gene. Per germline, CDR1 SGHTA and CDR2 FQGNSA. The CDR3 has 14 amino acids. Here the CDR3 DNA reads TGTGCCAGCAGCTCCCAGGGGGCGAGCCCTGAAGCTTTCTTT. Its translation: CASSSQGASPEAFF.

Written as DNA, the CDR3 is TGTGCCAGCAGCGGGGGGACTAGCGTAGATACGCAGTATTTT. This sequence encodes CASSGGTSVDTQYF. The rearrangement uses TRBV7-3 and TRBJ2-3; 10 nucleotides agree with TRBD2. The V gene end was trimmed by 5 bases and the J gene end by 5 bases; junction bases not matched to a gene: 4. This CDR3 has 14 residues. Germline lookup yields CDR1 SGHTA and CDR2 FQGTGA.

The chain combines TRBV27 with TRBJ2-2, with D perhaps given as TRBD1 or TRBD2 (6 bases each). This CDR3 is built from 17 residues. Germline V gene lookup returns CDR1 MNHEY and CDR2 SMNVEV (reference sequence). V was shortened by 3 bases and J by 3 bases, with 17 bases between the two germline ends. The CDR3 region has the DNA TGTGCCAGCAGTTTCCTCGGTAGGGGGGCTCACACCGGGGAGCTGTTTTTT. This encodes CASSFLGRGAHTGELFF.

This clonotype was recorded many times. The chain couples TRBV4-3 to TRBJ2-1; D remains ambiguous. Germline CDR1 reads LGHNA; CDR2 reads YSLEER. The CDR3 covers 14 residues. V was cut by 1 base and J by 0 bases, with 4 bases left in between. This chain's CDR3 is CASSQVISYNEQFF. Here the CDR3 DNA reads TGCGCCAGCAGCCAAGTTATCTCCTACAATGAGCAGTTCTTC.

This CDR3 is CASSPARWGAVFGYTF. In DNA, the CDR3 is TGTGCCAGCAGCCCAGCGAGGTGGGGGGCGGTTTTTGGCTACACCTTC. The chain has TRBV12-3 or TRBV12-4 and TRBJ1-2; TRBD1 might be the D (6 bases). Trimming removed 6 bases from V and 7 bases from J, with 24 bases in between. The CDR3 spans 16 residues.

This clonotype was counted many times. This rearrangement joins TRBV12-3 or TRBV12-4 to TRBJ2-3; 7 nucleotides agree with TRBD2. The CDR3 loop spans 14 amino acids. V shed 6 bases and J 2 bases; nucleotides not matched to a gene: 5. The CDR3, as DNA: TGTGCCAGCAGGCGGGGGAGGAACACAGATACGCAGTATTTT. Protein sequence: CASRRGRNTDTQYF.

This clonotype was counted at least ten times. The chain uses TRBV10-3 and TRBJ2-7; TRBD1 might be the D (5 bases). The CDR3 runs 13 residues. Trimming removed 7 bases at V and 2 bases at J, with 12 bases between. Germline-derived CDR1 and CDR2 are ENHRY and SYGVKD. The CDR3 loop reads CAITAGIAYEQYF. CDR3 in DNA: TGTGCCATCACCGCAGGGATCGCCTACGAGCAGTACTTC.

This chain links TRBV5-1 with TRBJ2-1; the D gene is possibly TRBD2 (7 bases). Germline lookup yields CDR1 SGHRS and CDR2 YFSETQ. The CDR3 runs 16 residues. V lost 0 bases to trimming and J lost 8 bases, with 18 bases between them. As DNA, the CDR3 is TGCGCCAGCAGCTTGGCGTTTGGGGGGGCGCATGATGAGCAGTTCTTC. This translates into CASSLAFGGAHDEQFF.

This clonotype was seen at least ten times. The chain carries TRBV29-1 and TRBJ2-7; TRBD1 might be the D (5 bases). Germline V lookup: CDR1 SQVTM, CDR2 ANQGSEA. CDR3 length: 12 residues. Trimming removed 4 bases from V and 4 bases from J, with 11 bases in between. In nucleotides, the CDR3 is TGCAGCGTTGTAAGGGGAAGGTACGAGCAGTACTTC. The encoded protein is CSVVRGRYEQYF.

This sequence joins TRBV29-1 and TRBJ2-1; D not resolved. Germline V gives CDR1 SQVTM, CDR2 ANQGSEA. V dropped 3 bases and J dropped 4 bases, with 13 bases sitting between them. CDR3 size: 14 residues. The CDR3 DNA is TGCAGCGTTGATGGACCGATGGGGTACAATGAGCAGTTCTTC. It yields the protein CSVDGPMGYNEQFF.

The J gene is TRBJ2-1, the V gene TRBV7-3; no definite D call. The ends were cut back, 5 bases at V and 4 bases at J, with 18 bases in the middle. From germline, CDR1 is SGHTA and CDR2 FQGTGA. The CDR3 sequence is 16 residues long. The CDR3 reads CASSQLPLHPYNEQFF. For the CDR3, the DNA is TGTGCCAGCAGCCAACTCCCACTCCATCCTTACAATGAGCAGTTCTTC.

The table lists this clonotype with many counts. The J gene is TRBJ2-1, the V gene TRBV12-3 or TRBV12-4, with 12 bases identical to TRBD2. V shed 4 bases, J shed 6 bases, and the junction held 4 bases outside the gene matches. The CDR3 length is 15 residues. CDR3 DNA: TGTGCCAGCAGTTCCCTAGCGGGAGGGCCCAATGAGCAGTTCTTC. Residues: CASSSLAGGPNEQFF.

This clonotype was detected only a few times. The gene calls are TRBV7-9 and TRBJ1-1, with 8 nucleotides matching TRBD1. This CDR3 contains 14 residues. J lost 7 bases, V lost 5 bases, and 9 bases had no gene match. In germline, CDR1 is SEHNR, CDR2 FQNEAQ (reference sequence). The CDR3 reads CASSPPQGAIEAFF. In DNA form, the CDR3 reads TGTGCCAGCAGCCCCCCTCAGGGGGCTATTGAAGCTTTCTTT.

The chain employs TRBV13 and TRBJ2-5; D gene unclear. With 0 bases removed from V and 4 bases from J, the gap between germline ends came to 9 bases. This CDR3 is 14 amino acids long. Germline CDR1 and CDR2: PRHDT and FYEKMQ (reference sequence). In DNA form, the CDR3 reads TGTGCCAGCAGCTTAGGAGCGATGGGAGAGACCCAGTACTTC. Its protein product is CASSLGAMGETQYF.

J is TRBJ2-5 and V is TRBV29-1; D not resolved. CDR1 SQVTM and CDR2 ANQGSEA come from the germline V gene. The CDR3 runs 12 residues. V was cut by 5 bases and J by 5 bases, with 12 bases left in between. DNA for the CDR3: TGCAGCGTTAGAGAAGGGCCGGAGACCCAGTACTTC. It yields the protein CSVREGPETQYF.

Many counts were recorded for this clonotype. CDR3 loop: CASSLSGSTDTQYF. CDR3 in DNA: TGTGCCAGCAGTTTAAGCGGGAGCACAGATACGCAGTATTTT. The chain couples TRBV12-3 or TRBV12-4 to TRBJ2-3; tentatively, D is TRBD2 (6 bases). V was pared by 2 bases and J by 0 bases, with 6 bases between. The CDR3 loop spans 14 amino acids.

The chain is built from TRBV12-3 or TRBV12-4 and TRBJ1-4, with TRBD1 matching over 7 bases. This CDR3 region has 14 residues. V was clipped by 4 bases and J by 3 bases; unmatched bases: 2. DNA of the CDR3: TGTGCCAGCAGTTGGACAGGCTCTAATGAAAAACTGTTTTTT. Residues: CASSWTGSNEKLFF.

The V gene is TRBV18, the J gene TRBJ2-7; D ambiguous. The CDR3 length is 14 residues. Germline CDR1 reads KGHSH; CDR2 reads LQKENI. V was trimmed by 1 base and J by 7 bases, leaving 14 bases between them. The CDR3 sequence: CASSPLQGYLEQYF. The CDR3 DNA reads TGTGCCAGCTCACCACTTCAAGGGTATCTGGAGCAGTACTTC.

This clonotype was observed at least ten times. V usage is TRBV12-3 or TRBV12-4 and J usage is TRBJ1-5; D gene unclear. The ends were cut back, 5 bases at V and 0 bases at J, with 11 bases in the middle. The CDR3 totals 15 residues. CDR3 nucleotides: TGTGCCAGCAGTCTTCAGACATATAGCAATCAGCCCCAGCATTTT. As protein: CASSLQTYSNQPQHF.

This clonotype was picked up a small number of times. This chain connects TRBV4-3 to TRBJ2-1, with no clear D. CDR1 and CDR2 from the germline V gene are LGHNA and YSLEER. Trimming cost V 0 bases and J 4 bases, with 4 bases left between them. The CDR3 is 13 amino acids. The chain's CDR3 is CASSQEMYNEQFF. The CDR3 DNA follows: TGCGCCAGCAGCCAAGAGATGTACAATGAGCAGTTCTTC.

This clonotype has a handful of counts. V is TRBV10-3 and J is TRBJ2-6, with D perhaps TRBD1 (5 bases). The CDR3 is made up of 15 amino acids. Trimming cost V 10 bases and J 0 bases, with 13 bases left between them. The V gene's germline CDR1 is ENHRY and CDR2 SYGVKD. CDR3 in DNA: TGTGCCACCCAGGGTGGGGTCTCTGGGGCCAACGTCCTGACTTTC. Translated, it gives CATQGGVSGANVLTF.

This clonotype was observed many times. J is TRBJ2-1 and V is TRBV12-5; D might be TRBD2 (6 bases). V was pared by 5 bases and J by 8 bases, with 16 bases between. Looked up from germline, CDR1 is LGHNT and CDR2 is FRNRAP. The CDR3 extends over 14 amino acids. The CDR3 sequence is CASGGPGTFYEQFF. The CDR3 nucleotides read TGTGCTAGTGGTGGCCCCGGGACTTTCTATGAGCAGTTCTTC.